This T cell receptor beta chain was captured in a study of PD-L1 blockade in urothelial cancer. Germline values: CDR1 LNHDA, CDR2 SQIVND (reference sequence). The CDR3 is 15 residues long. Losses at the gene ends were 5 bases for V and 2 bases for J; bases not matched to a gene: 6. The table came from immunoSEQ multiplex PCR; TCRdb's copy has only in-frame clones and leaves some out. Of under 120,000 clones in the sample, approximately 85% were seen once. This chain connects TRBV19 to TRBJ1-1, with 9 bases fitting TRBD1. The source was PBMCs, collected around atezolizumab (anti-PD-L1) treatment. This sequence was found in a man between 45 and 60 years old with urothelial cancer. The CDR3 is CASSERTGANTEAFF. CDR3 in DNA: TGTGCCAGTAGTGAGCGGACAGGGGCCAACACTGAAGCTTTCTTT. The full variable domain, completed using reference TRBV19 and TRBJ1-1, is DGGITQSPKYLFRKEGQNVTLSCEQNLNHDAMYWYRQDPGQGLRLIYYSQIVNDFQKGDIAEGYSVSREKKESFPLTVTSAQKNPTAFYLCASSERTGANTEAFFGQGTRLTVV.